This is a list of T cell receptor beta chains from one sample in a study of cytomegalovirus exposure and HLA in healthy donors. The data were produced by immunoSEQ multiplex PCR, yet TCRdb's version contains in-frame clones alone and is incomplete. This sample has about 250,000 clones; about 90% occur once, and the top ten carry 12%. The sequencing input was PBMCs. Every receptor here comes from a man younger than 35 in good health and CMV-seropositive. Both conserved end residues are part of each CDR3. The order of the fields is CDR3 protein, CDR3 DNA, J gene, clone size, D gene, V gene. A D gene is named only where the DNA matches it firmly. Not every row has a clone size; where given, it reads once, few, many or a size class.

cdr3_aa: CASSSSDRVFKNIQYF; cdr3_nt: TGTGCCAGCTCATCATCGGACAGGGTATTCAAAAACATTCAGTACTTC; j_call: TRBJ2-4; clone_size: .; d_call: TRBD1; v_call: TRBV18
cdr3_aa: CASSLVLGNTDTQYF; cdr3_nt: TGTGCCAGCAGCTTGGTGTTGGGAAACACAGATACGCAGTATTTT; j_call: TRBJ2-3; clone_size: .; d_call: .; v_call: TRBV5-5
cdr3_aa: CASSVETSTYEQYF; cdr3_nt: TGTGCCAGCAGCGTAGAGACTAGCACCTACGAGCAGTACTTC; j_call: TRBJ2-7; clone_size: .; d_call: TRBD2; v_call: TRBV9
cdr3_aa: CASSTTGVPTEAFF; cdr3_nt: TGTGCCAGCAGCACGACAGGGGTCCCCACTGAAGCTTTCTTT; j_call: TRBJ1-1; clone_size: .; d_call: TRBD1; v_call: TRBV5-4
cdr3_aa: CASSSQGYGEAFF; cdr3_nt: TGTGCCAGCAGCTCACAGGGGTATGGTGAAGCTTTCTTT; j_call: TRBJ1-1; clone_size: .; d_call: TRBD1; v_call: TRBV7-9
cdr3_aa: CASRGRGANLYEQYF; cdr3_nt: TGTGCCAGCAGAGGGAGAGGGGCGAACCTCTACGAGCAGTACTTC; j_call: TRBJ2-7; clone_size: few; d_call: .; v_call: TRBV6-1
cdr3_aa: CASGSGQGEETQYF; cdr3_nt: TGTGCTAGTGGTTCTGGACAGGGGGAAGAGACCCAGTACTTC; j_call: TRBJ2-5; clone_size: .; d_call: TRBD1; v_call: TRBV12-5
cdr3_aa: CASSPNAPGGNTIYF; cdr3_nt: TGTGCCAGCTCACCAAATGCGCCCGGCGGAAACACCATATATTTT; j_call: TRBJ1-3; clone_size: .; d_call: .; v_call: TRBV18
cdr3_aa: CASSFGGSKSLEQFF; cdr3_nt: TGTGCCAGCAGCTTTGGGGGATCTAAGTCCCTTGAGCAGTTCTTC; j_call: TRBJ2-1; clone_size: .; d_call: .; v_call: TRBV5-4
cdr3_aa: CASSFAPGVGELFF; cdr3_nt: TGTGCCAGCAGCTTCGCCCCGGGTGTCGGGGAGCTGTTTTTT; j_call: TRBJ2-2; clone_size: .; d_call: .; v_call: TRBV11-2
cdr3_aa: CSAVGGTPSGYTF; cdr3_nt: TGCAGCGCTGTGGGCGGGACCCCCTCTGGCTACACCTTC; j_call: TRBJ1-2; clone_size: .; d_call: .; v_call: TRBV29-1
cdr3_aa: CASSGGRVYNEQFF; cdr3_nt: TGTGCCAGCAGCGGCGGGAGGGTCTACAATGAGCAGTTCTTC; j_call: TRBJ2-1; clone_size: .; d_call: TRBD2; v_call: TRBV7-6
cdr3_aa: CSARDTPEQFF; cdr3_nt: TGCAGTGCTAGGGACACTCCTGAGCAGTTCTTC; j_call: TRBJ2-1; clone_size: .; d_call: .; v_call: TRBV20-1
cdr3_aa: CASRGGIYNEQFF; cdr3_nt: TGTGCCAGCAGGGGCGGGATCTACAATGAGCAGTTCTTC; j_call: TRBJ2-1; clone_size: .; d_call: .; v_call: TRBV27
cdr3_aa: CASSSLQGQGEQFF; cdr3_nt: TGTGCCAGCAGCTCGTTACAGGGACAGGGTGAGCAGTTCTTC; j_call: TRBJ2-1; clone_size: once; d_call: TRBD1; v_call: TRBV5-4
cdr3_aa: CASSWGGAETQYF; cdr3_nt: TGTGCCAGCTCCTGGGGAGGGGCAGAGACCCAGTACTTC; j_call: TRBJ2-5; clone_size: .; d_call: TRBD2; v_call: TRBV27
cdr3_aa: CASSYSQGAREQYF; cdr3_nt: TGTGCCAGCAGTTACTCGCAGGGGGCGAGGGAGCAGTACTTC; j_call: TRBJ2-7; clone_size: .; d_call: TRBD1; v_call: TRBV6-5
cdr3_aa: CASSLGEETQYF; cdr3_nt: TGCGCCAGCAGCTTGGGGGAGGAGACCCAGTACTTC; j_call: TRBJ2-5; clone_size: .; d_call: .; v_call: TRBV5-1
cdr3_aa: CASSPDNSYEQYF; cdr3_nt: TGCGCTAGCAGCCCCGATAACTCCTACGAGCAGTACTTC; j_call: TRBJ2-7; clone_size: .; d_call: .; v_call: TRBV5-1
cdr3_aa: CATSLGDGNQPQHF; cdr3_nt: TGTGCCACCTCCCTGGGAGACGGCAATCAGCCCCAGCATTTT; j_call: TRBJ1-5; clone_size: .; d_call: .; v_call: TRBV28
cdr3_aa: CASSARGKFF; cdr3_nt: TGTGCCAGCAGCGCCCGGGGGAAATTCTTC; j_call: TRBJ2-1; clone_size: .; d_call: .; v_call: TRBV21-1
cdr3_aa: CAWSVGGAGGYTF; cdr3_nt: TGTGCCTGGAGTGTAGGGGGGGCAGGAGGCTACACCTTC; j_call: TRBJ1-2; clone_size: once; d_call: .; v_call: TRBV30
cdr3_aa: CASSLVKAPNTGELFF; cdr3_nt: TGTGCCAGCAGTTTAGTCAAAGCCCCGAACACCGGGGAGCTGTTTTTT; j_call: TRBJ2-2; clone_size: .; d_call: .; v_call: TRBV28
cdr3_aa: CASSLYGVADEQYF; cdr3_nt: TGCGCCAGCAGCTTGTATGGGGTAGCGGACGAGCAGTACTTC; j_call: TRBJ2-7; clone_size: .; d_call: .; v_call: TRBV5-1
cdr3_aa: CATSRGGREGEKLFF; cdr3_nt: TGTGCCACCAGCAGAGGGGGGAGGGAAGGTGAAAAACTGTTTTTT; j_call: TRBJ1-4; clone_size: .; d_call: .; v_call: TRBV15
cdr3_aa: CASSYLALEQYF; cdr3_nt: TGTGCCAGCAGTTATCTAGCCCTCGAGCAGTACTTC; j_call: TRBJ2-7; clone_size: .; d_call: .; v_call: TRBV6-6
cdr3_aa: CASSLLQLSTEAFF; cdr3_nt: TGTGCCAGCAGCTTACTACAGCTGTCCACTGAAGCTTTCTTT; j_call: TRBJ1-1; clone_size: few; d_call: .; v_call: TRBV7-9
cdr3_aa: CASSIDRPTDTQYF; cdr3_nt: TGTGCCAGTAGTATAGACAGGCCCACAGATACGCAGTATTTT; j_call: TRBJ2-3; clone_size: .; d_call: .; v_call: TRBV19
cdr3_aa: CAWSVSGGYQPQHF; cdr3_nt: TGTGCCTGGAGTGTATCGGGGGGTTATCAGCCCCAGCATTTT; j_call: TRBJ1-5; clone_size: .; d_call: .; v_call: TRBV30
cdr3_aa: CSVEITGGTEAFF; cdr3_nt: TGCAGCGTTGAGATTACAGGGGGCACTGAAGCTTTCTTT; j_call: TRBJ1-1; clone_size: .; d_call: TRBD1; v_call: TRBV29-1
cdr3_aa: CAWSYSGTGHQPQHF; cdr3_nt: TGTGCCTGGTCCTACTCCGGGACAGGTCATCAGCCCCAGCATTTT; j_call: TRBJ1-5; clone_size: few; d_call: TRBD1; v_call: TRBV30
cdr3_aa: CASSLLAGEVQYF; cdr3_nt: TGTGCCAGCAGCTTACTAGCGGGAGAGGTGCAGTACTTC; j_call: TRBJ2-7; clone_size: .; d_call: TRBD2; v_call: TRBV7-7
cdr3_aa: CAWTDLNTEAFF; cdr3_nt: TGTGCCTGGACTGACTTGAACACTGAAGCTTTCTTT; j_call: TRBJ1-1; clone_size: .; d_call: .; v_call: TRBV30
cdr3_aa: CASSYLGGTGELFF; cdr3_nt: TGTGCCAGCAGTTACTTGGGGGGAACCGGGGAGCTGTTTTTT; j_call: TRBJ2-2; clone_size: .; d_call: .; v_call: TRBV6-5
cdr3_aa: CASSRETGSVTGELFF; cdr3_nt: TGCGCCAGCAGCCGAGAGACAGGGTCCGTCACCGGGGAGCTGTTTTTT; j_call: TRBJ2-2; clone_size: .; d_call: TRBD1; v_call: TRBV5-1
cdr3_aa: CASSEVGGVVRIRTEAFF; cdr3_nt: TGTGCCAGCAGTGAAGTGGGTGGGGTAGTTCGCATCCGCACTGAAGCTTTCTTT; j_call: TRBJ1-1; clone_size: .; d_call: .; v_call: TRBV28
cdr3_aa: CASSSQTVTEAFF; cdr3_nt: TGCGCCAGCAGCTCACAGACAGTCACTGAAGCTTTCTTT; j_call: TRBJ1-1; clone_size: .; d_call: .; v_call: TRBV5-1
cdr3_aa: CASSQQGNTEAFF; cdr3_nt: TGTGCCAGCAGCCAACAGGGTAACACTGAAGCTTTCTTT; j_call: TRBJ1-1; clone_size: .; d_call: .; v_call: TRBV11-2
cdr3_aa: CASSPAYNEQFF; cdr3_nt: TGTGCCAGCAGCCCTGCTTACAATGAGCAGTTCTTC; j_call: TRBJ2-1; clone_size: .; d_call: .; v_call: TRBV7-9
cdr3_aa: CASKLHKGGYTF; cdr3_nt: TGTGCCAGCAAACTGCACAAGGGTGGCTACACCTTC; j_call: TRBJ1-2; clone_size: .; d_call: .; v_call: TRBV28
cdr3_aa: CALQGGSYNEQFF; cdr3_nt: TGTGCCCTACAGGGCGGCTCCTACAATGAGCAGTTCTTC; j_call: TRBJ2-1; clone_size: .; d_call: .; v_call: TRBV30
cdr3_aa: CASSLRPHSADTQYF; cdr3_nt: TGTGCCAGCAGTTTGAGACCCCACAGCGCAGATACGCAGTATTTT; j_call: TRBJ2-3; clone_size: once; d_call: .; v_call: TRBV27